This TCR beta chain was sequenced in a study of T-cell reconstitution after alpha-beta-depleted transplantation in children. It was with unique molecular identifiers that the TCRbeta library was prepared. TCRdb ran MiXCR on the PCR reads and lists one entry per CDR3 protein. The data contain around 250,000 distinct CDR3 sequences, less than 9% of them seen just once; the ten biggest clones take up 6% to 7%. V trimming: 2 bases; J trimming: 5 bases; junction bases outside the gene matches: 3. CDR1 and CDR2 (germline): LGHNA, YSLEER. The CDR3 sequence is 15 residues long. Points from the study as a whole: Reports say that about two months after transplant, the alpha-beta T cells came out of several hundred graft clones that had expanded. There were some patients whose high TCRbeta diversity at day 60 came from surviving recipient T cells and thymic progenitors.

This clonotype was seen at least ten times. Its specificity is unknown. The sample in question was PBMCs, mostly from graft donor cells, obtained 180 days after TCRalphabeta/CD19-depleted stem cell transplant. This chain links TRBV4-3 with TRBJ1-6; 7 nucleotides match TRBD1. This sequence was found in a male patient between 10 and 17 years old who had a stem cell transplant for acute lymphoblastic leukemia, so the T cells may come from the graft donor. CDR3 bases: TGCGCCAGCAGCCAATCGGGACAGCATAATTCACCCCTCCACTTT. This gives the protein CASSQSGQHNSPLHF.